Below are 14 T cell receptor beta chains sequenced from a single sample in a study of blood T cell repertoires in COVID-19. Sequencing was performed with immunoSEQ multiplex PCR; in TCRdb, only in-frame clones are kept and a portion is missing. Of fewer than 350,000 clones in the sample, about 89% were seen once. Sample: PBMCs or T cells enriched from blood (not recorded which). The receptors derive from a man in his sixties who had recovered from COVID-19.

The chain couples TRBV6-5 to TRBJ2-3; D ambiguous. CDR3 size: 10 residues. Trimming took 4 bases from V and 10 from J, leaving 6 bases between them. Germline loops: CDR1 MNHEY, CDR2 SVGAGI. DNA of the CDR3: TGTGCCAGCAGTTCCTTCTCGCAGTATTTT. Protein: CASSSFSQYF.

The genes are TRBV10-3 and TRBJ2-5, with 8 bases identical to TRBD2. The CDR3 contains 18 residues. V shed 4 bases, J shed 0 bases, and the junction held 13 bases outside the gene matches. Germline V gives CDR1 ENHRY, CDR2 SYGVKD. CDR3 DNA: TGTGCCATCAGTGGATCTATTGGACTAGCCGACAACCAAGAGACCCAGTACTTC. It codes for CAISGSIGLADNQETQYF.

The rearrangement uses TRBV28 and TRBJ2-3; the match to TRBD2 covers 10 bases. Germline V lookup: CDR1 MDHEN, CDR2 SYDVKM. The CDR3 runs 18 residues. J gave up 4 bases and V 5 bases, and 15 bases lay outside the gene matches. The CDR3 bases are TGTGCCAGCAGTCCTCCCAGCGGGAGGGCCGGGGGGCCAGATACGCAGTATTTT. This sequence encodes CASSPPSGRAGGPDTQYF.

This clone was picked up one time. The rearrangement links TRBV12-5 to TRBJ1-4; 7 nucleotides match TRBD1. CDR3 size: 15 residues. Trimming removed 4 bases from V and 4 bases from J; junction bases left unmatched: 6. Germline V gene sequence: CDR1 LGHNT, CDR2 FRNRAP. The CDR3 loop is CASGSPGGYNEKLFF. The CDR3 DNA sequence: TGTGCTAGTGGTTCCCCAGGGGGTTATAATGAAAAACTGTTTTTT.

The chain employs TRBV16 and TRBJ2-7; possible D gene TRBD2, 5 bases. The CDR3 is 16 amino acids. In germline, CDR1 is KGHSY, CDR2 FQNENV. Trimming took off 1 base at V and 0 bases at J, with 13 bases between the two ends. The CDR3 region has the DNA TGTGCCAGCAGCCAATACGGCAGCGGATCCTCCTACGAGCAGTACTTC. This sequence encodes CASSQYGSGSSYEQYF.

V usage is TRBV29-1 and J usage is TRBJ2-2; weak D call: TRBD2 (6 bases). CDR3 length: 14 amino acids. V was trimmed by 1 base and J by 3 bases, leaving 9 bases between them. Germline V gene sequence: CDR1 SQVTM, CDR2 ANQGSEA. The CDR3: CSVEAGAYTGELFF. CDR3 coding DNA: TGCAGCGTTGAAGCGGGAGCCTACACCGGGGAGCTGTTTTTT.

About this clone itself: The same CDR3 also results from other DNA sequences found in this sample. This chain links TRBV6-2 or TRBV6-3 with TRBJ2-7; D is unclear. Per the germline V gene, CDR1 is MNHEY and CDR2 is SVGEGT. V lost 3 bases and J lost 2, with 11 bases in between. This CDR3 is built from 14 residues. CDR3 region: CASSYIGGPYEQYF. As DNA, the CDR3 is TGTGCCAGCAGTTATATCGGCGGCCCCTACGAGCAGTACTTC.

This chain joins TRBV6-5 and TRBJ1-5, with TRBD1 identical over 7 bases. The CDR3 totals 15 residues. Germline CDR1 is MNHEY and CDR2 is SVGAGI. V shed 0 bases and J 6 bases; nucleotides not matched to a gene: 5. In DNA, the CDR3 is TGTGCCAGCAGTTACTCGAGACAGGGAGGTCAGCCCCAGCATTTT. Its protein product is CASSYSRQGGQPQHF.

The chain uses TRBV19 and TRBJ1-1; no reliable D call. The CDR3 runs 14 residues. The germline V gene encodes CDR1 LNHDA and CDR2 SQIVND (reference sequence). V gave up 7 bases and J gave up 0 bases, with 12 bases separating them. The CDR3 DNA sequence: TGTGCCAGTACCCCATCCGGGGTGAACACTGAAGCTTTCTTT. Protein: CASTPSGVNTEAFF.

This clone was observed once. This sample also contains other DNA sequences that code for the same CDR3. The J gene is TRBJ2-7, the V gene TRBV30, with 7 positions matching TRBD1. After removal of 2 bases from V and 4 bases from J, the junction contained 8 bases not matched to a gene. Germline lookup yields CDR1 GTSNPN and CDR2 SVGIG (reference sequence). CDR3 length: 14 residues. The CDR3 DNA is TGTGCCTGGAGTAGGGGGCAGGGAGTTTACGAGCAGTACTTC. This sequence encodes CAWSRGQGVYEQYF.

V and J are TRBV9 and TRBJ2-2; 15 nucleotides agree with TRBD2. J was trimmed by 6 bases and V by 3 bases; bases with no gene match: 12. This CDR3 region has 19 residues. The germline gives CDR1 SGDLS, CDR2 YYNGEE. The CDR3 DNA is TGTGCCAGCAGCGCCCCAATGGGACTAGCGGGAGGTTCGGCCGGGGAGCTGTTTTTT. This sequence encodes CASSAPMGLAGGSAGELFF.

The gene calls are TRBV4-2 and TRBJ1-1; D is uncertain. The ends were cut back, 1 base at V and 1 base at J, with 19 bases in the middle. The CDR3 sequence is 18 residues long. Germline V gene data show CDR1 as LGHNA and CDR2 as YNFKEQ. CDR3 sequence reads: CASSQALGNFGGNTEAFF. DNA of the CDR3: TGTGCCAGCAGCCAAGCTCTCGGGAACTTCGGTGGGAACACTGAAGCTTTCTTT.

The chain is built from TRBV5-6 and TRBJ2-2, with 10 bases fitting TRBD2. This CDR3 has 17 residues. Trimming at V came to 0 bases and at J to 2 bases, leaving 4 bases not matched to a gene. From germline, CDR1 is SGHDT and CDR2 YYEEEE. CDR3 region: CASSLVASGGNTGELFF. The CDR3 bases are TGTGCCAGCAGCTTGGTTGCTAGCGGGGGCAACACCGGGGAGCTGTTTTTT. The entire variable domain, with the rest obtained from reference TRBV5-6 and TRBJ2-2, is as follows: DAGVTQSPTHLIKTRGQQVTLRCSPKSGHDTVSWYQQALGQGPQFIFQYYEEEERQRGNFPDRFSGHQFPNYSSELNVNALLLGDSALYLCASSLVASGGNTGELFFGEGSRLTVL.

The chain carries TRBV7-2 and TRBJ1-3, with D unresolved. The V and J ends lost 4 bases and 7 bases respectively, with 14 bases between them. The V gene's germline CDR1 is SGHTA and CDR2 FQGNSA. The CDR3 runs 14 residues. CDR3 sequence (DNA): TGTGCCAGCAGCTCCTCCGGACTGATTAACACCATATATTTT. It is translated as CASSSSGLINTIYF.